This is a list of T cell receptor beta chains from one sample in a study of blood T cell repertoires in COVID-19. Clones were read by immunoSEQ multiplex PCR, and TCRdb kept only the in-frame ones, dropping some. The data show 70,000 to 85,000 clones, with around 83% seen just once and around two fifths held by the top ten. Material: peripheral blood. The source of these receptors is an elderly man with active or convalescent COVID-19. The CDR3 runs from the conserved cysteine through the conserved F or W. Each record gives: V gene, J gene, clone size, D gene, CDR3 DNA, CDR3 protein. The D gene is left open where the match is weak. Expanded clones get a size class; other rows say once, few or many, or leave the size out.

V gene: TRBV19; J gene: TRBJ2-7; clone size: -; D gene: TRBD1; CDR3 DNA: TGTGCCAGTAGGGGGGTGGGACAGGGCGCGGACGAGCAGTACTTC; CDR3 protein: CASRGVGQGADEQYF
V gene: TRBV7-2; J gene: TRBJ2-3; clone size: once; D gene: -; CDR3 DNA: TGTGCCAGCAGCTTGGGTGAGAGCGGCACAGATACGCAGTATTTT; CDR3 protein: CASSLGESGTDTQYF
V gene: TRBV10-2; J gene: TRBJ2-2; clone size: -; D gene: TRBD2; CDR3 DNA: TGCGCCAGCGAAGATGGGACTAGAGGCACCGGGGAGCTGTTTTTT; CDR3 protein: CASEDGTRGTGELFF
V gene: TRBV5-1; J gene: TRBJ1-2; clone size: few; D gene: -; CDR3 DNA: TGCGCCAGCAGCTTTATGATGGGAGCAGGCTACACCTTC; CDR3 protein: CASSFMMGAGYTF
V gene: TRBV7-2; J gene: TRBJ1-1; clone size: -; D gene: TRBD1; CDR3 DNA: TGTGCCAGCACCCGACAGGGAGTATCGGCCACTGAAGCTTTCTTT; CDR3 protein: CASTRQGVSATEAFF
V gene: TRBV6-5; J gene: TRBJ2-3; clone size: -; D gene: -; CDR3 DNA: TGTGCCAGCACGTCGGCGGGCACAGATACGCAGTATTTT; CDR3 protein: CASTSAGTDTQYF
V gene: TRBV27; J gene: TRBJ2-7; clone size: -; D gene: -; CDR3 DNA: TGTGCCAGCAGTTTGTATTCAGGGTCGTACGAGCAGTACTTC; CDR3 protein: CASSLYSGSYEQYF
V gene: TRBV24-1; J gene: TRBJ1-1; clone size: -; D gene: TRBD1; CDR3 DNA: TGTGCCACCAGTGGCCCGACAGGGGAGAACACTGAAGCTTTCTTT; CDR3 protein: CATSGPTGENTEAFF
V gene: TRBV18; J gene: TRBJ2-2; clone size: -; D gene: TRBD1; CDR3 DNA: TGTGCCAGCTCACCACCAGGACAGGGAGCCGGGGAGCTGTTTTTT; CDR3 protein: CASSPPGQGAGELFF
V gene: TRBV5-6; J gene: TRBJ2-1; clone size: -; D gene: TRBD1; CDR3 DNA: TGTGCCAGCAGCCGAGACAGGGTCTATGAGCAGTTCTTC; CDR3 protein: CASSRDRVYEQFF
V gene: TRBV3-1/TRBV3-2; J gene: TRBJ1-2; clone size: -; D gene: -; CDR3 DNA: TGTGCCAGCAGCCAGAACAGGATAAACTATGGCTACACCTTC; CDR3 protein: CASSQNRINYGYTF
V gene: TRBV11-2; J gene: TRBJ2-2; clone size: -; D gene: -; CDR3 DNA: TGTGCCAGCAGCTTGGATTTGCGGCGGCAGAACACCGAGGAGCTGTTTTTT; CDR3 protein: CASSLDLRRQNTEELFF
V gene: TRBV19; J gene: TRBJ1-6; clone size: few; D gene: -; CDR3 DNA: TGTGCCAGTAGTATATCAGGGGAATTCCATAATTCACCCCTCCACTTT; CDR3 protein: CASSISGEFHNSPLHF
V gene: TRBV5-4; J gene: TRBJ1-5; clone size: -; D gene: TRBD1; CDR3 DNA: TGTGCCAGCAGCCGGGACAGGGGAGGTCAGCCCCAGCATTTT; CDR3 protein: CASSRDRGGQPQHF
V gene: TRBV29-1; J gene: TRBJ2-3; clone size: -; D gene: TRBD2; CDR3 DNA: TGCAGCGTCGGGACTAGCGGGAGCTTCACAGATACGCAGTATTTT; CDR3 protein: CSVGTSGSFTDTQYF
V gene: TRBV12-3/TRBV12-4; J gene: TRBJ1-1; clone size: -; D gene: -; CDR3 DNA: TGTGCCAGCAGTAAGGGAGGGAACACTGAAGCTTTCTTT; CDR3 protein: CASSKGGNTEAFF
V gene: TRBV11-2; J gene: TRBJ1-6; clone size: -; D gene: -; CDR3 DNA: TGTGCCAGCACCTCAGTGGATTCACCCCTCCACTTT; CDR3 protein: CASTSVDSPLHF
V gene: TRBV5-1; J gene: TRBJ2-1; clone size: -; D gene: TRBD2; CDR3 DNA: TGCGCCAGCAGGGGCGGGAGCTCTTACAATGAGCAGTTCTTC; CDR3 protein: CASRGGSSYNEQFF
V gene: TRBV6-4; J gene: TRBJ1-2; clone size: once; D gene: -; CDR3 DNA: TGTGCCAGCAGTGCCCAGACCGGGGAAACTGGCTACACCTTC; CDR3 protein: CASSAQTGETGYTF
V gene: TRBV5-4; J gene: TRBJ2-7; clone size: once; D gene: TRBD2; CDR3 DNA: TGTGCCAGCCGGGCGGGAGTCAATTACGAGCAGTACTTC; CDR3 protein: CASRAGVNYEQYF
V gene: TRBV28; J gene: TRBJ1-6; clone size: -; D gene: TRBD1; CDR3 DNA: TGTGCCAGCAGACGGACAGGGAAGACTGCCTATAATTCACCCCTCCACTTT; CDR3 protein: CASRRTGKTAYNSPLHF
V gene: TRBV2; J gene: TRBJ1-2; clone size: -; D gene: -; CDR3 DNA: TGTGCCAGCAGTCAGGCCCGGCTGAACTATGGCTACACCTTC; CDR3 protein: CASSQARLNYGYTF
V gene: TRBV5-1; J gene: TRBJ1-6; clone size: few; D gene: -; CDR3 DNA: TGCGCCAGCAGCTTGGAGGCGGATTCACCCCTCCACTTT; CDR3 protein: CASSLEADSPLHF
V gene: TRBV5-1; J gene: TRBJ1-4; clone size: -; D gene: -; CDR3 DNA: TGCGCCAGCAGCTTGGGACCAGGGGTCGATGAAAAACTGTTTTTT; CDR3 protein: CASSLGPGVDEKLFF
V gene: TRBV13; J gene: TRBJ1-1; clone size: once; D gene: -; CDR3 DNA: TGTGCCAGCAGCTCGTTGCTCACGGTGAACACTGAAGCTTTCTTT; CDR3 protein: CASSSLLTVNTEAFF
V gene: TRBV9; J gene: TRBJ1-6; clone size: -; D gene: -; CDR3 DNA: TGTGCCAGCAGCGTAGCTCGGGTTTTCTCACCCCTCCACTTT; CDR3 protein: CASSVARVFSPLHF
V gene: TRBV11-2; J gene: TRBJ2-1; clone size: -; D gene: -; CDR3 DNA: TGTGCCAGCAGCTTTGAGGGGACTCGGCGATACAATGAGCAGTTCTTC; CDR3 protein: CASSFEGTRRYNEQFF
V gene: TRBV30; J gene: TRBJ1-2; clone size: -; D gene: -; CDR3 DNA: TGTGCCTGGAGGGGCCCGTTCCGGACAGCTAACTATGGCTACACCTTC; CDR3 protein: CAWRGPFRTANYGYTF
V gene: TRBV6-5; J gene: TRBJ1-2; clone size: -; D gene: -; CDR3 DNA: TGTGCCAGCAGTTACTCGAAGGGCAGGGACTATGGCTACACCTTC; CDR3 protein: CASSYSKGRDYGYTF
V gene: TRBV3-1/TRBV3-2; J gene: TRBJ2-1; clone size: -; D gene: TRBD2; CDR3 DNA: TGTGCCAGCAGCCCGGAACTAGCGGGGGGATATGAGCAGTTCTTC; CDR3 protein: CASSPELAGGYEQFF
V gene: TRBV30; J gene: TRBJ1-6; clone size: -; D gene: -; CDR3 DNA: TGTGCCTGGAGTGGTGGAGGCCTCAGTTCACCCCTCCACTTT; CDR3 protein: CAWSGGGLSSPLHF
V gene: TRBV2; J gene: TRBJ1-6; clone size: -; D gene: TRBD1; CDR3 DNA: TGTGCCAGCACCCGGGGGACAGGGGATTCACCCCTCCACTTT; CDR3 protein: CASTRGTGDSPLHF